One sample yielded the 2 T cell receptor beta chains listed below, sequenced in a study of Graves' ophthalmopathy and Graves' hyperthyroidism. Amplification of TCR beta CDR3 regions used RNA transcripts. Investigators did first-round RT-PCR with HTBI primers, then second-round multiplex PCR. One entry per CDR3 protein results from TCRdb running MiXCR on the multiplex PCR reads. The data contain over a million distinct CDR3 sequences, about 38% of them singletons. The sequenced material came from peripheral blood or thyroid tissue (not recorded which). These receptors were collected from an adult man with Graves' hyperthyroidism.

The V call is TRBV12-3 or TRBV12-4, the J call TRBJ1-2; 7 bases fit TRBD1. V shed 5 bases and J 8 bases; nucleotides not matched to a gene: 11. The CDR3 covers 14 residues. The CDR3 region is CASSPRQGPIGYTF. CDR3 coding DNA: TGTGCCAGCAGTCCCAGACAGGGTCCTATAGGCTACACCTTC.

This clonotype was seen at least ten times. The rearrangement joins TRBV2 to TRBJ1-1; no clear D. The germline V gene has CDR1 SNHLY and CDR2 FYNNEI. The V and J ends lost 3 bases and 1 base respectively, with 15 bases between them. The CDR3 extends over 16 amino acids. Here the CDR3 reads CASSDRVGPRNTEAFF. CDR3 nucleotide sequence: TGTGCCAGCAGTGACCGAGTCGGACCGCGGAACACTGAAGCTTTCTTT.